This paragraph covers one TCR beta chain sequence. A much larger clone differs from this one at a single base, so this may be a read error. The data derive from a study of tumor-infiltrating lymphocytes in primary liver carcinoma. DNA and RNA were both co-extracted from approximately 20-30 mg of bulk tissue that had not been sorted. Trimming cost V 2 bases and J 12 bases, with 20 bases left between them. CDR3 length: 14 amino acids. Germline lookup yields CDR1 MNHNS and CDR2 SASEGT. Constant-region priming of around 500 ng total RNA yielded TCR beta cDNA. A slightly modified ARM-PCR protocol with three nested multiplex PCR rounds produced these TCR beta libraries. A C-beta reverse primer and TRBV1-TRBV30 forward primers served in each of the first two PCR rounds, at about 9 cycles apiece. TCRdb called the multiplex PCR reads again in MiXCR, with one record for every CDR3 protein. The sample yields 95,000 to 150,000 distinct CDR3 sequences, around 60% seen once.

The chain couples TRBV6-1 to TRBJ2-7; D remains ambiguous. The TCR sequence derives from a woman aged 60 to 75 with primary liver carcinoma and hepatitis B virus infection. Sequencing was performed on liver tumor tissue from sampling region 1. Subset given: tumor region T1, superior pole. The CDR3 loop is CASSEYFGSSSRYF. In DNA, the CDR3 is TGTGCCAGCAGTGAATATTTCGGGTCGAGTAGTCGGTACTTC.